The rows below give T cell receptor beta chains drawn from one sample of a study of blood T cells in healthy people across ages. TCRdb called the 5' RACE reads again in MiXCR, with one record for every CDR3 protein. The sample yields 800,000 to 950,000 distinct CDR3 sequences, just under 30% seen once. This sample was also put to use in a study of T cells of mothers and their children.

Specimen: blood. The source is a woman in her forties in good health. Each CDR3 is given with its conserved first and last residue. A D gene is named only where the DNA matches it firmly. Clone size is shown for a subset of rows, as once, few, many or a class of expanded clone.

v_gene	j_gene	abundance	d_gene	CDR3nt	CDR3aa
TRBV12-3/TRBV12-4	TRBJ2-1	NA	TRBD2	TGTGCCAGCACAGTTTCAGCGGGGTTTTACAATGAGCAGTTCTTC	CASTVSAGFYNEQFF
TRBV5-4	TRBJ2-7	few	NA	TGTGCCAGCAGCCGCGACCCTACAGGGACTTCCTACGAGCAGTACTTC	CASSRDPTGTSYEQYF
TRBV11-2	TRBJ2-7	few	NA	TGTGCCAGCAGCTTAAATCTTGACGGACCGAGCTCCTACGAGCAGTACTTC	CASSLNLDGPSSYEQYF
TRBV7-8	TRBJ1-1	NA	TRBD1	TGTGCCAGCAGCCCCGGACAGGGTCACTACTGGATGAACACTGGAGCTTTCTTT	CASSPGQGHYWMNTGAFF
TRBV19	TRBJ2-6	NA	TRBD1	TGTGCCAGTAGCCGGGACAGTAGCTCTGGGGCCAACGTCCTGACTTTC	CASSRDSSSGANVLTF
TRBV20-1	TRBJ2-3	once	NA	TGCAGTGCTAGAACACCAAATACGCAGTATTTT	CSARTPNTQYF
TRBV15	TRBJ1-1	NA	NA	TGTGCCACCGGGAATAGGGGGAACACTGAAGCTTTCTTT	CATGNRGNTEAFF
TRBV12-3/TRBV12-4	TRBJ1-2	many	NA	TGTGCCAGCACACAGGGAAATGGCTACACCTTC	CASTQGNGYTF
TRBV28	TRBJ2-3	NA	NA	TGTGCTAGCAGTTTGACGTCGTCTAGCACAGATACGCAGTATTTT	CASSLTSSSTDTQYF
TRBV7-2	TRBJ2-5	many	NA	TGTGCCAGCAGCCCAATAGGTTCTAGACGATCCCGGACCCAGTACTTC	CASSPIGSRRSRTQYF
TRBV6-1	TRBJ1-6	NA	NA	TGTGTCAGCAGAGTAGACGGCGCCGATAATTCACCCCTCCACTTT	CVSRVDGADNSPLHF
TRBV12-5	TRBJ2-1	NA	TRBD1	TGTGCTAGTGCCGTGGGACAGCCTTTCCCTTACGAGCAGTTCTTC	CASAVGQPFPYEQFF
TRBV7-9	TRBJ1-2	few	NA	TGTGCCAGCAGCTTCTCCAGGGTGGACGGCTACACCTTC	CASSFSRVDGYTF
TRBV12-3/TRBV12-4	TRBJ2-7	NA	NA	TGTGCCAGCAGCCCTCTAAATTCCTACAAGCAGTACTTC	CASSPLNSYKQYF
TRBV6-5	TRBJ2-7	many	NA	TGTGCCAGCAGTTACTCATCGTTCTCCTACGAGCAGTACTTC	CASSYSSFSYEQYF
TRBV14	TRBJ2-3	few	TRBD2	TGTGCCAGCAGCCTCGGACTAGCGGGGGGGCCAGTAGATACGCAGTATTTT	CASSLGLAGGPVDTQYF
TRBV7-9	TRBJ1-1	many	NA	TGTGCCAGCAGCCCTGAGGGTTGGGTCGGGGACACTGAAGCTTTCTTT	CASSPEGWVGDTEAFF
TRBV12-5	TRBJ2-3	NA	NA	TGTGCTAGTGGGGACGTCACAGATACGCAGTATTTT	CASGDVTDTQYF
TRBV28	TRBJ1-5	few	NA	TGTGCCAGCAGTCCAAGGGACCTGGGGGGGAAAAAAGACGACAATCAGCCCCAGCATTTT	CASSPRDLGGKKDDNQPQHF
TRBV20-1	TRBJ2-5	NA	TRBD2	TGCAGTGCAAGAACCGGGACTAGGGGACAAGAGACCCAGTACTTC	CSARTGTRGQETQYF
TRBV12-3/TRBV12-4	TRBJ1-6	few	NA	TGTGCCAGCAGTTTACAGGGAAGAACCCATGGGTCACCCCTCCACTTT	CASSLQGRTHGSPLHF
TRBV20-1	TRBJ1-5	few	NA	TGCAGTGCTAGAGGTATCCCGACAGATCAGCCCCAGCATTTT	CSARGIPTDQPQHF
TRBV5-1	TRBJ2-7	NA	NA	TGCGCCAGCGGCCTAGGACATCAGGGGCCCTACGAGCAGTACTTC	CASGLGHQGPYEQYF
TRBV7-2	TRBJ2-3	few	TRBD2	TGTGCCAGCAGCTTTCCTGAGCGGGGGAGCACAGATACGCAGTATTTT	CASSFPERGSTDTQYF
TRBV7-9	TRBJ2-4	few	TRBD1	TGTGCCAGCAGCTTACTGGGACAGGGGGCCTTGGCCAAAAACATTCAGTACTTC	CASSLLGQGALAKNIQYF
TRBV7-9	TRBJ1-1	NA	NA	TGTGCCAGCAGCCTCCCAGGTGGGAGCCAAACCACCTTGAACACTGAAGCTTTCTTT	CASSLPGGSQTTLNTEAFF
TRBV28	TRBJ1-1	NA	TRBD1	TGTGCCAGCAGTCACGGACAGGGGGCACCTTTCTTT	CASSHGQGAPFF
TRBV28	TRBJ1-1	NA	NA	TGTGCCAGCAGTATATCGGACGGGAATGAAGCTTTCTTT	CASSISDGNEAFF
TRBV24-1	TRBJ2-1	NA	TRBD1	TGTGCCACCAATGAACAGGGGTTCCCTGAGCAGTTCTTC	CATNEQGFPEQFF
TRBV6-5	TRBJ1-4	NA	NA	TGTGCCAGCAGTTACTCAGATTTAGGGGCCTCAACTAATGAAAAACTGTTTTTT	CASSYSDLGASTNEKLFF
TRBV6-1	TRBJ2-5	many	NA	TGTGCCAGCAGTGCGCACTTAGGGGAGACCCAGTACTTC	CASSAHLGETQYF
TRBV4-2	TRBJ2-1	many	NA	TGTGCCAGCAGCCAAGATACGAATGAGCAGTTCTTC	CASSQDTNEQFF
TRBV18	TRBJ2-7	few	NA	TGTGCCAGCTCATCAGCGGTGAACGAGCAGTACTTC	CASSSAVNEQYF
TRBV12-3/TRBV12-4	TRBJ1-2	many	NA	TGTGCCAGCAGCCGGGACACTTCAGGCTACACCTTC	CASSRDTSGYTF
TRBV28	TRBJ2-1	NA	NA	TGTGCCAGCAGTTTATTGGCCGGGAATGGCAATGAGCAGTTCTTC	CASSLLAGNGNEQFF
TRBV20-1	TRBJ2-2	few	NA	TGCAGTGCAAATCCTGGTCCGGGTTCCACCGGGGAGCTGTTTTTT	CSANPGPGSTGELFF
TRBV6-5	TRBJ2-5	many	TRBD1	TGTGCCAGCAGTTACTCGATGGCTCAGGGGGCGGAAGAGCAGTACTTC	CASSYSMAQGAEEQYF
TRBV12-3/TRBV12-4	TRBJ1-1	NA	NA	TGTGCCAGCAGTACAGGCGCCCTCCTTTTCTTT	CASSTGALLFF
TRBV24-1	TRBJ2-3	many	NA	TGTGCCACCAGTGATCTTCCTCCCCACGGGGCTAGCCTTAGCACAGATACGCAGTATTTT	CATSDLPPHGASLSTDTQYF
TRBV7-3	TRBJ2-7	few	TRBD1	TGTGCCAGCAGCTTAAGTAGTGGGACAGGGCTTGGCGAGCAGTACTTC	CASSLSSGTGLGEQYF
TRBV12-3/TRBV12-4	TRBJ2-5	many	NA	TGTGCCAGCAGTTCACGGCCAGGGACAGAGACCCAGTACTTC	CASSSRPGTETQYF
TRBV4-1	TRBJ1-1	NA	TRBD1	TGCGCCAGCAGCCAAGAAGGGACAGTCTCCACTGAAGCTTTCTTT	CASSQEGTVSTEAFF
TRBV24-1	TRBJ1-2	NA	NA	TGTGCCACCAGTGCTGACAGGAGCTATGGCTACACCTTC	CATSADRSYGYTF
TRBV18	TRBJ2-7	many	NA	TGTGCCAGCTCACCTCCCCAGCGGGCGCCCTACGAGCAGTACTTC	CASSPPQRAPYEQYF
TRBV5-1	TRBJ1-2	many	NA	TGCGCCAGCAGCTTGGACGGCTCCACTAACTATGGCTACACCTTC	CASSLDGSTNYGYTF
TRBV20-1	TRBJ2-5	few	TRBD2	TGCAGTGCTACCGGACTAGCGGGGGGGCCGAGGGAGACCCAGTACTTC	CSATGLAGGPRETQYF
TRBV6-6	TRBJ1-2	NA	NA	TGTGCCAGCAGTTACTATCAGGGGATGGATGGCTACACCTTC	CASSYYQGMDGYTF
TRBV7-9	TRBJ2-1	few	NA	TGTGCCAGCCACAGTGGGCTAATCAATGAGCAGTTCTTC	CASHSGLINEQFF
TRBV13	TRBJ2-7	NA	NA	TGTGCCAGCACTCGTTTCGTAGGGACCGTCGAGCAGTACTTC	CASTRFVGTVEQYF
TRBV27	TRBJ2-2	NA	NA	TGTGCCAGCACTACTACGGACAGAACAAACACCGGGGAGCTGTTTTTT	CASTTTDRTNTGELFF
TRBV6-1	TRBJ2-1	NA	TRBD2	TGTGCCAGCAGTGATAGATTACTAGCGGTTTACAATGAGCAGTTCTTC	CASSDRLLAVYNEQFF
TRBV4-3	TRBJ2-7	many	NA	TGCGCCAGCAGCCAGCCAGGACAAGCTTACGAGCAGTACTTC	CASSQPGQAYEQYF
TRBV7-2	TRBJ2-1	many	TRBD2	TGTGCCAGCAGTCTGACGGTCGCTAGCGGGGGTAACAATGAGCAGTTCTTC	CASSLTVASGGNNEQFF
TRBV2	TRBJ2-5	many	TRBD2	TGTGCCAGCAGTCCAACTGGGACTAGAGGGACCCAGTACTTC	CASSPTGTRGTQYF
TRBV5-1	TRBJ2-3	NA	NA	TGCGCCAGCCTGCCCGGTAGCGGCACAGATACGCAGTATTTT	CASLPGSGTDTQYF
TRBV7-6	TRBJ2-5	NA	NA	TGTGCCAGCAGCTCGGGTCCGTACCAAGAGACCCAGTACTTC	CASSSGPYQETQYF
TRBV12-3/TRBV12-4	TRBJ2-1	NA	NA	TGTGCCAGCCAGACTCTGCGCAATGAGCAGTTCTTC	CASQTLRNEQFF
TRBV7-9	TRBJ2-4	NA	TRBD1	TGTGCCAGCAGCATTCGACAGGGGGCAGACAAAAACATTCAGTACTTC	CASSIRQGADKNIQYF
TRBV20-1	TRBJ2-7	many	TRBD2	TGCAGTGCATCACGATCTAGCGGGGGATCCTACGAGCAGTACTTC	CSASRSSGGSYEQYF
TRBV9	TRBJ2-1	NA	NA	TGTGCCAGCAGCTCCGGGTCCTTTGAGCAGTTCTTT	CASSSGSFEQFF